This is a list of T cell receptor beta chains from one sample in a study of cytomegalovirus exposure and HLA in healthy donors. Generated by immunoSEQ multiplex PCR, the TCRdb table keeps only in-frame clones and is missing some. The table shows 75,000 to 100,000 clones, with around three quarters occurring only once. Sequences were obtained from PBMCs. The origin of the receptors is a man aged 55 to 70 in good health and CMV-seropositive. The CDR3 runs from the conserved cysteine through the conserved F or W. The D gene is left open where the match is weak. A row's size may be missing; if present it is once, few, many or a size class.

j_gene,abundance,d_gene,v_gene,CDR3aa,CDR3nt
TRBJ2-7,.,TRBD1,TRBV6-4,CASRRQGLQHEQYF,TGTGCCAGCAGGAGACAGGGATTACAACACGAGCAGTACTTC
TRBJ2-7,.,.,TRBV19,CASSPGTSHYEQYF,TGTGCCAGTAGTCCGGGGACTTCTCACTACGAGCAGTACTTC
TRBJ1-2,.,.,TRBV30,CAWSRGANYGYTF,TGTGCCTGGAGTCGGGGAGCTAACTATGGCTACACCTTC
TRBJ2-1,few,TRBD1,TRBV5-6,CASSSIRDRGTNEQFF,TGTGCCAGCAGCTCAATCCGGGACAGGGGAACAAATGAGCAGTTCTTC
TRBJ2-7,.,TRBD2,TRBV9,CASSVGSSGDYEQYF,TGTGCCAGCAGCGTAGGGTCTAGCGGAGACTACGAGCAGTACTTC
TRBJ2-3,.,.,TRBV7-6,CASSPQASAGTDTQYF,TGTGCCAGCAGCCCCCAGGCGAGCGCGGGAACAGATACGCAGTATTTT
TRBJ1-4,.,.,TRBV7-9,CASSLPYREKLFF,TGTGCCAGCAGCTTACCTTACAGGGAAAAACTGTTTTTT
TRBJ2-5,.,.,TRBV9,CASSVGDRRGEQTQYF,TGTGCCAGCAGCGTAGGTGATAGGCGGGGCGAGCAGACCCAGTACTTC
TRBJ1-1,.,.,TRBV9,CASSSGYTEAFF,TGTGCCAGCAGCTCCGGTTACACTGAAGCTTTCTTT
TRBJ1-3,.,.,TRBV19,CASSILSSSGNTIYF,TGTGCCAGTAGTATCTTGTCGTCCTCTGGAAACACCATATATTTT
TRBJ2-1,.,.,TRBV21-1,CASSGGGGQEQFF,TGTGCCAGCAGCGGCGGGGGGGGACAGGAGCAGTTCTTC
TRBJ1-1,.,TRBD1,TRBV18,CASSPRTGENTEAFF,TGTGCCAGCTCACCACGGACAGGGGAGAACACTGAAGCTTTCTTT
TRBJ1-6,.,.,TRBV2,CASSLRSGFSVRSPLHF,TGTGCCAGCAGCCTAAGGTCCGGGTTTTCAGTTCGATCACCCCTCCACTTT
TRBJ1-2,.,TRBD1,TRBV5-1,CASSWENLQGLTF,TGCGCCAGCAGCTGGGAGAATTTACAGGGGTTAACCTTC
TRBJ1-2,.,.,TRBV29-1,CSGARANYGYTF,TGCAGCGGGGCCAGAGCTAACTATGGCTACACCTTC
TRBJ1-1,.,.,TRBV2,CASSVSRGNTEAFF,TGTGCCAGCAGTGTGAGCAGGGGGAACACTGAAGCTTTCTTT
TRBJ1-2,.,.,TRBV9,CASSPSTDHGYTF,TGTGCCAGCAGCCCGTCGACAGATCATGGCTACACCTTC
TRBJ1-2,.,TRBD1,TRBV18,CASSPIGTGPNYGYTF,TGTGCCAGCTCACCGATTGGGACAGGACCTAACTATGGCTACACCTTC
TRBJ2-3,few,TRBD1,TRBV7-3,CASSLGQGITSSEDTQYF,TGTGCCAGCAGCTTAGGACAGGGTATCACATCGTCAGAAGATACGCAGTATTTT
TRBJ1-5,few,TRBD1,TRBV30,CAWKRQGATNQPQHF,TGTGCCTGGAAACGACAGGGGGCGACCAATCAGCCCCAGCATTTT
TRBJ1-3,.,.,TRBV6-5,CASSYGRGRYTIYF,TGTGCCAGCAGTTACGGTCGTGGCAGGTACACCATATATTTT
TRBJ1-6,.,.,TRBV19,CASSIGTDADSPLHF,TGTGCCAGTAGTATAGGGACAGATGCCGATTCACCCCTCCACTTT
TRBJ1-5,.,.,TRBV18,CASSPDYSNQPQHF,TGTGCCAGCTCGCCGGACTATAGCAATCAGCCCCAGCATTTT
TRBJ1-1,.,.,TRBV6-5,CASSYSLNTEAFF,TGTGCCAGCAGTTATAGTCTGAACACTGAAGCTTTCTTT
TRBJ2-7,.,TRBD1,TRBV4-2,CASSHPGQGTEQYF,TGTGCCAGCAGCCACCCGGGACAGGGGACCGAGCAGTACTTC
TRBJ2-3,.,.,TRBV5-4,CASSLRPGQPPSTDTQYF,TGTGCCAGCAGCCTCAGGCCTGGACAGCCACCTAGCACAGATACGCAGTATTTT
TRBJ2-3,.,.,TRBV4-3,CASSQEGARVTDTQYF,TGCGCCAGCAGCCAAGAAGGAGCCCGGGTCACAGATACGCAGTATTTT
TRBJ2-3,.,.,TRBV19,CASSIDGSTDTQYF,TGTGCCAGTAGTATAGACGGTAGCACAGATACGCAGTATTTT
TRBJ2-5,.,TRBD2,TRBV7-3,CASSLSSGGYQETQYF,TGTGCCAGCAGCTTATCTAGCGGGGGATACCAAGAGACCCAGTACTTC
TRBJ2-2,.,.,TRBV30,CAHRAPNIDTGELFF,TGTGCCCACAGGGCACCGAACATAGACACCGGGGAGCTGTTTTTT
TRBJ2-2,.,.,TRBV5-1,CASSGTLTAGELFF,TGCGCCAGCAGCGGGACACTGACCGCCGGGGAGCTGTTTTTT
TRBJ1-1,few,.,TRBV6-4,CASSATLQGKAFF,TGTGCCAGCAGTGCTACTTTACAGGGTAAAGCTTTCTTT
TRBJ1-4,few,TRBD1,TRBV6-1,CASSATGELSKLFF,TGTGCCAGCAGTGCGACAGGGGAGCTGAGTAAACTGTTTTTT
TRBJ1-1,.,.,TRBV29-1,CSVIRGATEAFF,TGCAGCGTTATTAGGGGTGCCACTGAAGCTTTCTTT
TRBJ2-7,.,TRBD1,TRBV4-2,CASSQTGDIRTYEQYF,TGTGCCAGCAGCCAGACAGGGGATATCCGAACGTACGAGCAGTACTTC
TRBJ1-5,.,.,TRBV7-9,CASARKGDPLGAQHF,TGTGCCAGCGCACGGAAGGGGGACCCCCTTGGAGCCCAGCATTTT
TRBJ2-2,.,.,TRBV4-1,CASSLQTNTGELFF,TGCGCCAGCAGCCTCCAGACGAACACCGGGGAGCTGTTTTTT
TRBJ1-2,.,TRBD1,TRBV30,CAFFPGQGVGGYTF,TGTGCCTTTTTCCCAGGACAGGGGGTCGGTGGCTACACCTTC
TRBJ2-7,.,TRBD2,TRBV6-5,CASSYSPSGVTYEQYF,TGTGCCAGCAGTTACTCGCCTAGCGGGGTTACCTACGAGCAGTACTTC
TRBJ2-3,few,.,TRBV6-4,CASSAEGADTQYF,TGTGCCAGCAGTGCTGAGGGGGCAGATACGCAGTATTTT
TRBJ2-2,once,.,TRBV19,CASCGPGNTGELFF,TGTGCCAGTTGTGGCCCGGGGAACACCGGGGAGCTGTTTTTT
TRBJ1-5,.,TRBD1,TRBV11-3,CASSLDPGQTMRSNQPQHF,TGTGCCAGCAGCTTAGATCCGGGACAGACCATGAGAAGCAATCAGCCCCAGCATTTT
TRBJ2-1,once,.,TRBV6-6,CASSRGSYNEQFF,TGTGCCAGCAGTCGGGGCTCCTACAATGAGCAGTTCTTC
TRBJ2-3,.,.,TRBV11-2,CASRNTGPSTDTQYF,TGTGCCAGCAGGAACACAGGGCCTAGCACAGATACGCAGTATTTT
TRBJ2-7,.,TRBD1,TRBV19,CASSRGGQAREQYF,TGTGCCAGTAGTAGAGGCGGACAGGCTCGCGAGCAGTACTTC
TRBJ2-7,.,TRBD1,TRBV5-1,CASSLVGTGGYEQYF,TGCGCCAGCAGCTTGGTCGGGACAGGGGGCTACGAGCAGTACTTC
TRBJ2-1,.,TRBD1,TRBV6-6,CASIETGGYNEQFF,TGTGCCAGCATTGAGACAGGGGGCTACAATGAGCAGTTCTTC
TRBJ2-7,.,TRBD2,TRBV7-7,CASSLGLAGSHEQYF,TGTGCTAGCAGCTTAGGGCTAGCGGGGTCGCACGAGCAGTACTTC
TRBJ1-5,few,.,TRBV28,CASGLAEPQHF,TGTGCCAGCGGGTTAGCGGAGCCCCAGCATTTT
TRBJ2-5,.,TRBD2,TRBV7-8,CASSLGATSGTETQYF,TGTGCCAGCAGCTTAGGAGCGACTAGCGGGACAGAGACCCAGTACTTC
TRBJ1-6,.,.,TRBV27,CASSLEGTHNSPLHF,TGTGCCAGCAGTTTAGAGGGGACACATAATTCACCCCTCCACTTT
TRBJ1-1,.,.,TRBV5-6,CASRLGGYGNTEAFF,TGTGCCAGCAGGTTGGGAGGGTATGGGAACACTGAAGCTTTCTTT
TRBJ2-7,.,TRBD1,TRBV4-1,CASSPAADRVSVGSYEQYF,TGCGCCAGCAGCCCTGCCGCGGACAGGGTCAGTGTAGGCTCCTACGAGCAGTACTTC
TRBJ1-6,.,.,TRBV7-6,CANSPRSSSYNSPLHF,TGTGCCAACAGCCCCCGATCTAGCTCCTATAATTCACCCCTCCACTTT
TRBJ1-1,.,.,TRBV13,CASSRRGNTEAFF,TGTGCCAGCAGCCGGCGGGGTAACACTGAAGCTTTCTTT